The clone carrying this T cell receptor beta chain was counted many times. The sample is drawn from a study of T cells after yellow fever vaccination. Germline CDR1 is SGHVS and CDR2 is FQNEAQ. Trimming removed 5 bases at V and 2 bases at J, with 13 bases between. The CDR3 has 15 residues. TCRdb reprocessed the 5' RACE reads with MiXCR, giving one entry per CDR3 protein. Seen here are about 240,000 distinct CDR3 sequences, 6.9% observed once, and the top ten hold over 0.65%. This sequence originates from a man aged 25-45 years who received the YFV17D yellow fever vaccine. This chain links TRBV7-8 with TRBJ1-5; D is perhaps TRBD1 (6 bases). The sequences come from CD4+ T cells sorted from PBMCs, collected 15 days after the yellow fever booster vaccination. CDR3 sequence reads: CASSRGGKGNQPQHF. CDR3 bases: TGTGCCAGCAGCCGAGGGGGTAAAGGCAATCAGCCCCAGCATTTT.